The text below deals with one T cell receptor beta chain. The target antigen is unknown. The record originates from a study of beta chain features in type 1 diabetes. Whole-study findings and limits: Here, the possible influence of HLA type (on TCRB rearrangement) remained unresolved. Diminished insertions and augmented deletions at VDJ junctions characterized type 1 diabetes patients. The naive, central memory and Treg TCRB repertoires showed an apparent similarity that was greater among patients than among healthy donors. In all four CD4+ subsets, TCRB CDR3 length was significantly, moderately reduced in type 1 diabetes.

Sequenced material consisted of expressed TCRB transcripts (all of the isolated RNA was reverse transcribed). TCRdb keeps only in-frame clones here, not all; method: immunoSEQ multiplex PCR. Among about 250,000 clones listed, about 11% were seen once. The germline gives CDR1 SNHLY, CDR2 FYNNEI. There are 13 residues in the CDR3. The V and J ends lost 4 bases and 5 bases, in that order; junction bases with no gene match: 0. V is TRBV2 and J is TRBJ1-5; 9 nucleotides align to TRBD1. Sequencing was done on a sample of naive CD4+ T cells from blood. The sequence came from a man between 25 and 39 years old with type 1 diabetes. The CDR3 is CASSGQGDQPQHF. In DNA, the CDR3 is TGTGCCAGCAGTGGACAGGGGGATCAGCCCCAGCATTTT.